The 8 T cell receptor beta chains listed next were all sequenced from one sample in a study of cytomegalovirus exposure and HLA in healthy donors. Primers included in the PCR were 60 Vbeta and 13 Jbeta primers. The data were produced by immunoSEQ multiplex PCR, yet TCRdb's version contains in-frame clones alone and is incomplete. This table holds 180,000 or so clones, over 75% found once. Source material: PBMCs. The source of these receptors is a man younger than 35 in good health and CMV-seropositive.

The rearrangement links TRBV7-2 to TRBJ2-2, with 9 positions matching TRBD2. This CDR3 has 16 amino acids. With 1 base clipped from V and 6 bases from J, the junction kept 6 bases outside the gene matches. Germline CDR1 SGHTA, CDR2 FQGNSA. Here the CDR3 reads CASSLEGGGGAGELFF. The CDR3 bases are TGTGCCAGCAGCTTAGAAGGTGGCGGGGGGGCCGGGGAGCTGTTTTTT.

The count of this clone is one. The chain joins TRBV5-1 to TRBJ2-2; perhaps TRBD1 as D (6 bases). From germline, CDR1 is SGHRS and CDR2 YFSETQ. V was pared by 1 base and J by 5 bases, with 15 bases between. The CDR3 extends over 16 amino acids. In nucleotides, the CDR3 is TGCGCCAGCAGCTTGCGCGTACAGGGTGGAACCGGGGAGCTGTTTTTT. Translated: CASSLRVQGGTGELFF.

This chain links TRBV10-3 with TRBJ1-5; D not resolved. Germline V gene data show CDR1 as ENHRY and CDR2 as SYGVKD. CDR3 length equals 14 residues. V was clipped by 2 bases and J by 2 bases, with 7 bases between them. CDR3 coding DNA: TGTGCCATCAGTGAGATTAGTCGCAATCAGCCCCAGCATTTT. Its translation is CAISEISRNQPQHF.

The CDR3 sequence is CASSPPGQRSEKLFF. As DNA, the CDR3 is TGCGCCAGCAGTCCACCCGGACAGCGATCTGAAAAACTGTTTTTT. This chain connects TRBV5-1 to TRBJ1-4, with D maybe TRBD1 (6 bases). Germline-derived CDR1 and CDR2 are SGHRS and YFSETQ. The V and J ends lost 5 bases and 7 bases respectively, with 18 bases between them. This CDR3 contains 15 residues.

This clone was seen once. V is TRBV6-4 and J is TRBJ2-2, with TRBD2 matching 8 bases. The CDR3 extends over 15 amino acids. Trimming at V came to 5 bases and at J to 4 bases, leaving 6 bases not matched to a gene. Per the germline V gene, CDR1 is MRHNA and CDR2 is SNTAGT. The CDR3 nucleotides read TGTGCCAGCAGTCATGAAGCGGGGGTCACCGGGGAGCTGTTTTTT. It is translated as CASSHEAGVTGELFF.

The V call is TRBV19, the J call TRBJ1-5; 7 nucleotides line up with TRBD1. The CDR3 is 13 amino acids. Germline V gene sequence: CDR1 LNHDA, CDR2 SQIVND (reference sequence). V dropped 8 bases and J dropped 4; count of bases not matched to a gene: 5. CDR3 residues: CASEDRINQPQHF. The CDR3 DNA reads TGTGCCAGTGAGGACAGGATAAATCAGCCCCAGCATTTT.

The V gene is TRBV30, the J gene TRBJ1-5; D is unclear. Germline V gene sequence: CDR1 GTSNPN, CDR2 SVGIG (reference sequence). The CDR3 runs 14 residues. V dropped 0 bases and J dropped 7 bases, with 13 bases sitting between them. The CDR3 protein is CAWSVQTKSQPQHF. The CDR3 DNA reads as TGTGCCTGGAGTGTACAGACGAAGTCGCAGCCCCAGCATTTT.

The CDR3 region is CASSSLARQGGGTEAFF. The CDR3 bases are TGTGCCAGCAGCTCCCTGGCGCGACAGGGAGGAGGCACTGAAGCTTTCTTT. V usage is TRBV7-2 and J usage is TRBJ1-1; 7 nucleotides line up with TRBD1. This CDR3 has 17 residues. Per the germline V gene, CDR1 is SGHTA and CDR2 is FQGNSA. Losses at the gene ends were 4 bases for V and 4 bases for J; bases not matched to a gene: 15.